This T cell receptor beta chain emerged from a study of molecular identifiers for immune sequencing clone quantification (dated by TCRdb to between 2017 and 2018). Study-wide context: For a replicate experiment, RNA from approximately 20,000 or 100,000 naive CD8 T cells was divided into five aliquots, of which four were sequenced. This methods study used CD8 T cells to benchmark TCR RNA copy counting and molecular-identifier clustering-based TCR repertoire sequencing (MIDCIRS). On the study overall, not on this receptor specifically: Even against a background of about 960,000 naive CD8 T cells, spiked-in Jurkat TCR RNA amounting to a single cell's worth was reported to be detectable. When barcode sub-clustering was omitted, TCR diversity was inflated by chimeric consensus sequences, with chimeras reaching as high as 47%. In CMV-specific effector cells, clones with more than 20 RNA copies accounted for over 98% of molecules, whereas in naive cells such clones accounted for under 1%. Highly expanded clone sizes could be underestimated if identical TCR molecules share a barcode. Modeling indicated 2.5 to 3 TCR RNA copies recovered per cell, compared with around 9.8 by digital PCR, which implies a capture efficiency of around 29%. The naive libraries included spiked-in Jurkat TCR RNA (roughly ten copies' worth), and this Jurkat TCR RNA is not part of the donor repertoire.

Libraries of naive CD8 T cells were built from anywhere between roughly 18,000 and 1,000,000 sorted cells, with 10%, 30% or 50% of the purified RNA used. Naive CD8 T cells were FACS-sorted as CD8+CD4-CCR7+CD45RA+ on a BD FACSAria II into RLT Plus buffer. To test detection sensitivity, Jurkat RNA equivalent to more than 8 TCR copies was spiked into samples of roughly 18,000-1,100,000 naive CD8 T cells. Enrichment of CD8 T cells was done with RosetteSep CD8+ T Cell Enrichment Cocktail plus Ficoll-Paque, and ACK red cell lysis came afterward. V and J lose 4 bases and 7 bases, and a span of 14 bases separates them. CDR1 and CDR2 were assigned from the germline V gene as MGHRA and YSYEKL. The CDR3 starts with the cysteine, ends with the phenylalanine, and has 14 residues. Only the CDR3 DNA is retained, 42 bases long and in frame from the first base. About this clonotype: Its binding antigen is unknown. Per-base qualities were not stored, and no clone one base away is much larger.

Library creation used PCR. Sequenced on an Illumina HiSeq 4000. Bulk TCR libraries were prepared as previously described, using TCR primers listed in Table S5. Total RNA was purified with the Qiagen AllPrep DNA/RNA kit. Before any analysis, reads coming from multiple sequencing runs of the same library were combined into one pool. Under the source paper's analysis protocol: Reads were retained only if their TCR constant sequence matched exactly, and those retained reads were trimmed to 150 nt and grouped according to their 12-nt molecular barcodes. Within each barcode group, reads were sub-clustered at a 15% Levenshtein threshold, and quality-weighted consensus sequences were built per RNA molecule. Non-functional sequences were filtered out, along with any lower-count sequence sitting one edit away from another sequence. Based on a fit of two negative binomial distributions, barcode sub-clusters having less than 20% of the maximum read count were discarded. TCRdb reworked the public reads: Q25 trimming with fastp, MiXCR clone assembly, productive beta chains retained. For every CDR3 protein sequence, its rows merge into one entry that carries the most common genes and DNA. TCRdb's processing, not the study's, gives the V and J calls here. Counted in this sample were approximately 500,000 distinct CDR3 sequences; roughly a fifth of them appeared once. The top ten clones comprise under 0.85% of the sample.

Sequencing was performed on naive CD8+ T cells from blood, with Jurkat cell RNA spiked in. The sample's cell subset or site label, in plain terms: FACS-sorted CD8+CD4-CCR7+CD45RA+ naive T cells. This sequence uses TRBV4-1 and TRBJ2-1, with a tentative D gene TRBD2 over 6 matching bases. This TCR was sampled from a human donor in good health. Some libraries in this study had Jurkat cell RNA spiked in. The CDR3 region has the sequence CASSLPERANEQFF. At the DNA level, the sequence is TGCGCCAGCAGCCTCCCTGAGCGGGCTAATGAGCAGTTCTTC.